Listed below are T cell receptor beta chains from one sample, sequenced in a study of blood T cell repertoires in COVID-19. The repertoire was sequenced with immunoSEQ multiplex PCR; TCRdb's copy has only in-frame clones and lacks some. The sample lists approximately 180,000 clones, around 82% occurring once. Source material: PBMCs or T cells enriched from blood (not recorded which). All receptors come from a woman aged 50 to 65 with acute COVID-19. Both conserved end residues are part of each CDR3. The D gene is left open where the match is weak. Expanded clones are given a class, and other clones once, few, many or no size at all.

clone_size: NA
v_call: TRBV18
j_call: TRBJ2-1
d_call: TRBD2
cdr3_nt: TGTGCCAGCTCACTCAGAAGCGGGGGGGCCAATGAGCAGTTCTTC
cdr3_aa: CASSLRSGGANEQFF

clone_size: NA
v_call: TRBV4-1
j_call: TRBJ2-2
d_call: NA
cdr3_nt: TGCGCCAGCAGCCAAAGGGGCACCGGGGAGCTGTTTTTT
cdr3_aa: CASSQRGTGELFF

clone_size: NA
v_call: TRBV9
j_call: TRBJ2-1
d_call: TRBD1
cdr3_nt: TGTGCCAGCAGCGTAGAGGGACAGGGATTTGAGCAGTTCTTC
cdr3_aa: CASSVEGQGFEQFF

clone_size: few
v_call: TRBV5-8
j_call: TRBJ1-6
d_call: TRBD1
cdr3_nt: TGTGCCAGCAGCTCGAAACCGGAACAGGGGTATTCACCCCTCCACTTT
cdr3_aa: CASSSKPEQGYSPLHF

clone_size: NA
v_call: TRBV6-5
j_call: TRBJ1-5
d_call: NA
cdr3_nt: TGTGCCAGCAGCCCCAGAAGACAGTTCAATCAGCCCCAGCATTTT
cdr3_aa: CASSPRRQFNQPQHF

clone_size: NA
v_call: TRBV6-5
j_call: TRBJ1-6
d_call: NA
cdr3_nt: TGTGCCAGCAGTCGGACAGCGACCAATAATTCACCCCTCCACTTT
cdr3_aa: CASSRTATNNSPLHF

clone_size: NA
v_call: TRBV19
j_call: TRBJ2-1
d_call: TRBD2
cdr3_nt: TGTGCCAGTAGTATAGGTTCCGCGGGGGGGTTAAGCTCCTACAATGAGCAGTTCTTC
cdr3_aa: CASSIGSAGGLSSYNEQFF

clone_size: NA
v_call: TRBV7-9
j_call: TRBJ2-3
d_call: TRBD2
cdr3_nt: TGTGCCAGCAGCGGACTAGCGGGCACAGATACGCAGTATTTT
cdr3_aa: CASSGLAGTDTQYF

clone_size: NA
v_call: TRBV6-5
j_call: TRBJ1-1
d_call: NA
cdr3_nt: TGTGCCAGCAGAGGCCTCTCGGCGGGGAACACTGAAGCTTTCTTT
cdr3_aa: CASRGLSAGNTEAFF

clone_size: NA
v_call: TRBV19
j_call: TRBJ1-1
d_call: NA
cdr3_nt: TGTGCCAGTAGTATAGATCTGGAGACCACTGAAGCTTTCTTT
cdr3_aa: CASSIDLETTEAFF

clone_size: NA
v_call: TRBV19
j_call: TRBJ1-1
d_call: NA
cdr3_nt: TGTGCCAGTAGTTCCAGTTCGAACACTGAAGCTTTCTTT
cdr3_aa: CASSSSSNTEAFF

clone_size: NA
v_call: TRBV28
j_call: TRBJ1-5
d_call: NA
cdr3_nt: TGTGCCAGCAGCAGACTCAATCAGCCCCAGCATTTT
cdr3_aa: CASSRLNQPQHF

clone_size: NA
v_call: TRBV27
j_call: TRBJ2-5
d_call: NA
cdr3_nt: TGTGCCAGCAGTTTTTGGGGAGCGCGACAAGAGACCCAGTACTTC
cdr3_aa: CASSFWGARQETQYF

clone_size: NA
v_call: TRBV6-4
j_call: TRBJ1-4
d_call: NA
cdr3_nt: TGTGCCAGCAAGCCTTCACCCTCCTCTAATGAAAAACTGTTTTTT
cdr3_aa: CASKPSPSSNEKLFF

clone_size: NA
v_call: TRBV28
j_call: TRBJ1-2
d_call: NA
cdr3_nt: TGTGCCAGCAGTTTCAAAGGGGGTCGAGGCTACACCTTC
cdr3_aa: CASSFKGGRGYTF

clone_size: NA
v_call: TRBV9
j_call: TRBJ2-3
d_call: TRBD2
cdr3_nt: TGTGCCAGCAGCTACGGCCAGGCTAGCGGGCCAGATACGCAGTATTTT
cdr3_aa: CASSYGQASGPDTQYF

clone_size: NA
v_call: TRBV13
j_call: TRBJ1-4
d_call: NA
cdr3_nt: TGTGCCAGCAGCGCCGCAGGGGTTAATGAAAAACTGTTTTTT
cdr3_aa: CASSAAGVNEKLFF

clone_size: NA
v_call: TRBV7-8
j_call: TRBJ1-2
d_call: TRBD1
cdr3_nt: TGTGCCAGCAGCCACGAAGGACTTACAGGGGAGAACGGCTACACCTTC
cdr3_aa: CASSHEGLTGENGYTF

clone_size: NA
v_call: TRBV6-5
j_call: TRBJ1-4
d_call: TRBD1
cdr3_nt: TGTGCCAGCAGCCTCAGGGGGCTAGGTGAAAAACTGTTTTTT
cdr3_aa: CASSLRGLGEKLFF

clone_size: once
v_call: TRBV9
j_call: TRBJ2-5
d_call: TRBD1
cdr3_nt: TGTGCCAGCAGCGCGGGACAGGGTAAGGAGACCCAGTACTTC
cdr3_aa: CASSAGQGKETQYF

clone_size: NA
v_call: TRBV19
j_call: TRBJ1-2
d_call: NA
cdr3_nt: TGTGCCAGTAGTATACTACAGGCCGGAGAGGGCTACACCTTC
cdr3_aa: CASSILQAGEGYTF

clone_size: NA
v_call: TRBV7-9
j_call: TRBJ1-4
d_call: NA
cdr3_nt: TGTGCCAGCAGCCCACCGGGAGGGTCGGATGAAAAACTGTTTTTT
cdr3_aa: CASSPPGGSDEKLFF

clone_size: NA
v_call: TRBV9
j_call: TRBJ2-5
d_call: TRBD2
cdr3_nt: TGTGCCAGCAGCCCCGGACGAGCGGGGGGCGGGGAGACCCAGTACTTC
cdr3_aa: CASSPGRAGGGETQYF

clone_size: NA
v_call: TRBV27
j_call: TRBJ1-6
d_call: NA
cdr3_nt: TGTGCCAGCGGCCGGAACGGGACACCCCTCCACTTT
cdr3_aa: CASGRNGTPLHF

clone_size: few
v_call: TRBV4-1
j_call: TRBJ1-2
d_call: NA
cdr3_nt: TGCGCCAGCGCCCTTGCCGAGGAGCTACCTAACTATGGCTACACCTTC
cdr3_aa: CASALAEELPNYGYTF

clone_size: few
v_call: TRBV28
j_call: TRBJ1-5
d_call: NA
cdr3_nt: TGTGCCAGCAGTTTCTCGAGGAGCAATCAGCCCCAGCATTTT
cdr3_aa: CASSFSRSNQPQHF

clone_size: NA
v_call: TRBV6-2/TRBV6-3
j_call: TRBJ1-5
d_call: NA
cdr3_nt: TGTGCCAGCAGTTATGCGGGTAGCAATCAGCCCCAGCATTTT
cdr3_aa: CASSYAGSNQPQHF

clone_size: NA
v_call: TRBV11-2
j_call: TRBJ2-1
d_call: NA
cdr3_nt: TGTGCCAGCAGCTTAGGGGGACACGGGAGGACCAATGAGCAGTTCTTC
cdr3_aa: CASSLGGHGRTNEQFF

clone_size: NA
v_call: TRBV5-4
j_call: TRBJ2-6
d_call: NA
cdr3_nt: TGTGCCAGCAGCAGCACCGGGGCCAACGTCCTGACTTTC
cdr3_aa: CASSSTGANVLTF

clone_size: NA
v_call: TRBV4-1
j_call: TRBJ2-3
d_call: TRBD2
cdr3_nt: TGCGCCAGCAGCCCATGGGGGAATAGCGGGGATACGCAGTATTTT
cdr3_aa: CASSPWGNSGDTQYF

clone_size: NA
v_call: TRBV9
j_call: TRBJ1-1
d_call: TRBD1
cdr3_nt: TGTGCCAGCAGCACTTGGACAGGGGGGGACACTGAAGCTTTCTTT
cdr3_aa: CASSTWTGGDTEAFF

clone_size: few
v_call: TRBV2
j_call: TRBJ1-2
d_call: TRBD1
cdr3_nt: TGTGCCAGCAGTGTGACAGGGGTTGGCTACACCTTC
cdr3_aa: CASSVTGVGYTF

clone_size: NA
v_call: TRBV2
j_call: TRBJ1-2
d_call: NA
cdr3_nt: TGTGCCAGTCAGGGGAGAAACTATGGCTACACCTTC
cdr3_aa: CASQGRNYGYTF

clone_size: NA
v_call: TRBV28
j_call: TRBJ2-5
d_call: NA
cdr3_nt: TGTGCCAGCACCGTGATAGGGGGGGGCCAGGAGACCCAGTACTTC
cdr3_aa: CASTVIGGGQETQYF

clone_size: NA
v_call: TRBV28
j_call: TRBJ1-2
d_call: TRBD1
cdr3_nt: TGTGCCAGCAGTTCGGACAGGGTTCATGGCTACACCTTC
cdr3_aa: CASSSDRVHGYTF

clone_size: NA
v_call: TRBV6-5
j_call: TRBJ1-3
d_call: NA
cdr3_nt: TGTGCCAGCGAGGGCTCTGGAAACACCATATATTTT
cdr3_aa: CASEGSGNTIYF

clone_size: NA
v_call: TRBV27
j_call: TRBJ1-2
d_call: TRBD1
cdr3_nt: TGTGCCAGCAGTTCCCCAGGGGGGTATGGCTACACCTTC
cdr3_aa: CASSSPGGYGYTF

clone_size: NA
v_call: TRBV11-2
j_call: TRBJ1-1
d_call: NA
cdr3_nt: TGTGCCAGCAGCACCCTCACAGGGATCAGGACTGAAGCTTTCTTT
cdr3_aa: CASSTLTGIRTEAFF

clone_size: NA
v_call: TRBV18
j_call: TRBJ2-1
d_call: TRBD1
cdr3_nt: TGTGCCGGGGCCGGGACAGGGGGCAATGAGCAGTTCTTC
cdr3_aa: CAGAGTGGNEQFF

clone_size: NA
v_call: TRBV3-1/TRBV3-2
j_call: TRBJ1-5
d_call: NA
cdr3_nt: TGTGCCAGCAGCCGGCGGTCCCTGAATCAGCCCCAGCATTTT
cdr3_aa: CASSRRSLNQPQHF

clone_size: NA
v_call: TRBV4-3
j_call: TRBJ1-1
d_call: NA
cdr3_nt: TGCGCCAGCAGCCAACAGCGAAACACTGAAGCTTTCTTT
cdr3_aa: CASSQQRNTEAFF

clone_size: few
v_call: TRBV7-8
j_call: TRBJ1-5
d_call: NA
cdr3_nt: TGTGCCAGCAGCGAAACGGAGAATCAGCCCCAGCATTTT
cdr3_aa: CASSETENQPQHF

clone_size: NA
v_call: TRBV19
j_call: TRBJ1-4
d_call: NA
cdr3_nt: TGTGCCAGTAGAAGGAGGGGCAGCCAGAATGAAAAACTGTTTTTT
cdr3_aa: CASRRRGSQNEKLFF